The T cell receptor beta chain described here comes from a study of naive and memory T cell subsets. Study-level results: From naive to CM, EM and EMRA, diversity decreased and Gini increased. Over 90% of naive TCR sequences appeared only once, unlike memory subsets. Especially in CD8 cells, naive repertoires contained a few larger clonotypes, possibly CD45RA-re-expressing memory cells.

Both TRBC1 and TRBC2 were covered by a beta constant-region primer of two equimolar oligonucleotides. The ligated cDNA underwent four PCR rounds using SP2 and nested alpha and beta constant-region primers. Each CDR3 protein gets one entry after TCRdb re-called the UMI-ligation and nested PCR reads with MiXCR. This table has under 150,000 distinct CDR3 sequences, about a fifth appearing once. About this clonotype itself: Its antigen is not identified.

Germline CDR1 LNHNV, CDR2 YYDKDF (reference sequence). Trimming left V 0 bases short and J 0 bases short, with 8 bases between. The CDR3 loop spans 16 amino acids. The origin of this receptor is a human donor in good health. The specimen was naive CD8+ T cells from blood. This chain connects TRBV15 to TRBJ1-4; D call uncertain. CDR3 residues: CATSRDLQATNEKLFF. CDR3 DNA sequence: TGTGCCACCAGCAGAGATCTGCAGGCAACTAATGAAAAACTGTTTTTT.